These 7 T cell receptor beta chains originate from one sample sequenced in a study of identical twins. TCRdb itself ran the 5' RACE reads through MiXCR, one entry per CDR3 protein. The sample contains around 230,000 distinct CDR3 sequences, approximately 9% of which appear only once. Sequencing was carried out using memory (CD45RO+) T cells sorted from blood. These receptors all stem from a woman aged 18-29 years in good health.

The V gene is TRBV12-3 or TRBV12-4, the J gene TRBJ2-7; TRBD2 agrees at 10 bases. The ends lost 4 bases at V and 4 bases at J; junction bases unmatched: 7. The CDR3 totals 15 residues. CDR3 sequence reads: CASSSRKLAGYEQYF. DNA of the CDR3: TGTGCCAGCAGTTCGCGGAAACTAGCGGGGTACGAGCAGTACTTC.

In this sample, this clonotype turned up a few times. The genes are TRBV3-1 and TRBJ2-3; 10 bases agree with TRBD2. The V gene's germline CDR1 is LGHDT and CDR2 YNNKEL (reference sequence). The CDR3 runs to 16 residues. J lost 5 bases, V lost 5 bases, and 10 bases had no gene match. This chain's CDR3 is CASSLLAGRSGDTQYF. As DNA, the CDR3 is TGTGCCAGCAGCTTACTAGCGGGAAGATCGGGAGATACGCAGTATTTT.

The chain has TRBV7-2 and TRBJ2-7, with TRBD2 identical over 9 bases. In germline, CDR1 is SGHTA, CDR2 FQGNSA. This CDR3 is 15 amino acids long. The V and J ends lost 1 base and 4 bases, in that order; junction bases with no gene match: 5. CDR3 DNA sequence: TGTGCCAGCAGCTTAGTGGCTAGCGGGGCATACGAGCAGTACTTC. Amino acids: CASSLVASGAYEQYF.

This clonotype was recorded a few times. The genes are TRBV12-3 or TRBV12-4 and TRBJ2-1; D is unresolved. V was shortened by 3 bases and J by 8 bases, with 17 bases between the two germline ends. CDR3 length equals 15 residues. DNA for the CDR3: TGTGCCAGCAGTTTTAACCCCCCCCTTGGTGATGAGCAGTTCTTC. Translated, it gives CASSFNPPLGDEQFF.

The sample holds many counts of this clonotype. This chain links TRBV5-1 with TRBJ1-2; weak D call: TRBD1 (6 bases). V was cut by 6 bases and J by 2 bases, with 8 bases left in between. Per germline, CDR1 SGHRS and CDR2 YFSETQ. CDR3 length equals 12 residues. The CDR3 region is CASTGQNYGYTF. The CDR3 DNA sequence: TGCGCCAGCACAGGACAGAACTATGGCTACACCTTC. The whole variable domain, remainder taken from reference TRBV5-1 and TRBJ1-2, is KAGVTQTPRYLIKTRGQQVTLSCSPISGHRSVSWYQQTPGQGLQFLFEYFSETQRNKGNFPGRFSGRQFSNSRSEMNVSTLELGDSALYLCASTGQNYGYTFGSGTRLTVV.

V usage is TRBV27 and J usage is TRBJ2-1; possible D gene TRBD2, 6 bases. Germline CDR1 and CDR2: MNHEY and SMNVEV (reference sequence). This CDR3 has 17 residues. Trimming stripped 7 bases from V and 0 bases from J, with 19 bases between. CDR3 protein: CASNMGRAGSSYNEQFF. CDR3 DNA: TGTGCCAGCAATATGGGACGGGCGGGGAGCTCCTACAATGAGCAGTTCTTC.

The chain joins TRBV4-2 to TRBJ2-2; D is unclear. CDR3 length: 16 residues. CDR1 is LGHNA and CDR2 is YNFKEQ in the germline V gene. V lost 0 bases to trimming and J lost 1 base, with 9 bases between them. CDR3 nucleotide sequence: TGTGCCAGCAGCCAAGATGTGGCAGGGAACACCGGGGAGCTGTTTTTT. Its protein product is CASSQDVAGNTGELFF.